The 5 T cell receptor beta chains below were found in one sample sequenced in a study of cytomegalovirus exposure and HLA in healthy donors. The PCR had 60 Vbeta and 13 Jbeta primers. Produced via immunoSEQ multiplex PCR; TCRdb's table is partial and in-frame only. The sample shows roughly 150,000 clones, approximately 79% of them seen only once. The sequencing input was PBMCs. These receptors were obtained from a male donor in good health and CMV-seronegative.

The chain is built from TRBV2 and TRBJ1-2; D is possibly TRBD1 (5 bases). The CDR3 length is 13 residues. The V and J ends lost 7 bases and 3 bases respectively, with 12 bases between them. The germline CDR1 and CDR2 sequences are SNHLY and FYNNEI. The CDR3 region is CASNNQGHYGYTF. CDR3 sequence (DNA): TGTGCCAGCAACAACCAGGGCCACTATGGCTACACCTTC.

This clone has a handful of counts. The chain combines TRBV30 with TRBJ1-3, with a tentative D call TRBD1 (6 bases). V was shortened by 3 bases and J by 6 bases, with 12 bases between the two germline ends. The CDR3 extends over 13 amino acids. The V gene's germline CDR1 is GTSNPN and CDR2 SVGIG (reference sequence). The CDR3 coding sequence is TGTGCCTGGAGCAGGGGACGGGAAAACACCATATATTTT. Translation gives CAWSRGRENTIYF.

The chain carries TRBV28 and TRBJ2-1; the match to TRBD2 covers 12 bases. Germline loops: CDR1 MDHEN, CDR2 SYDVKM. Trimming cost V 5 bases and J 0 bases; bases outside gene matches: 5. This CDR3 comprises 17 residues. DNA of the CDR3: TGTGCCAGCAGTGACCTAGCGGGGGGGAGCTCCTACAATGAGCAGTTCTTC. Protein product: CASSDLAGGSSYNEQFF.

J is TRBJ2-7 and V is TRBV7-8; tentative D call: TRBD2 (6 bases). This CDR3 has 12 residues. The germline CDR1 and CDR2 sequences are SGHVS and FQNEAQ. V lost 8 bases and J 6 bases, leaving 14 bases between the germline ends. CDR3 nucleotide sequence: TGTGCCAGCGGCTCTGGAGGGAGCGAGCAGTACTTC. This encodes CASGSGGSEQYF.

This chain connects TRBV28 to TRBJ2-1; 11 nucleotides align to TRBD2. The J segment lost 6 bases and the V segment lost 7 bases, leaving 14 bases of the junction unmatched. The length of the CDR3 is 17 residues. Germline values: CDR1 MDHEN, CDR2 SYDVKM. CDR3 protein: CASTSGTSGGYFNEQFF. CDR3 coding DNA: TGTGCCAGCACCTCGGGAACTAGCGGGGGTTACTTCAATGAGCAGTTCTTC. The full variable domain, completed using reference TRBV28 and TRBJ2-1, is DVKVTQSSRYLVKRTGEKVFLECVQDMDHENMFWYRQDPGLGLRLIYFSYDVKMKEKGDIPEGYSVSREKKERFSLILESASTNQTSMYLCASTSGTSGGYFNEQFFGPGTRLTVL.